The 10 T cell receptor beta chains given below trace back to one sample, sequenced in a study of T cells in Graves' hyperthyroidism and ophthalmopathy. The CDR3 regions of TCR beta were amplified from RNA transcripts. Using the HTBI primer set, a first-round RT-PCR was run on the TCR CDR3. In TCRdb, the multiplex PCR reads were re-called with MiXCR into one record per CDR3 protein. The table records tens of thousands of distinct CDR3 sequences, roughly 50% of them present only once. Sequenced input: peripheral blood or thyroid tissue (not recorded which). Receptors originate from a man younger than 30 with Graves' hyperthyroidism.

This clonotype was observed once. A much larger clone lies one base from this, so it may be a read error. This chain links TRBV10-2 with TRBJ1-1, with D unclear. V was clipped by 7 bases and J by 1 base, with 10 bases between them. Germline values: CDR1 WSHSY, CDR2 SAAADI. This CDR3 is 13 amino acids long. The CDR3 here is CASMGAANTEAFF. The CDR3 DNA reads TGCGCCAGCATGGGTGCCGCGAACACTGAAGCTTTCTTT.

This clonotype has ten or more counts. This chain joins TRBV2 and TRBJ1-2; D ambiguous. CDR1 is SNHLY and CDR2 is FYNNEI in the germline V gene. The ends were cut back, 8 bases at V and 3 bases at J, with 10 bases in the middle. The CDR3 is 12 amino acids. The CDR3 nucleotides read TGTGCCAGCGGGCGGGGTGACTATGGCTACACCTTC. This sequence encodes CASGRGDYGYTF.

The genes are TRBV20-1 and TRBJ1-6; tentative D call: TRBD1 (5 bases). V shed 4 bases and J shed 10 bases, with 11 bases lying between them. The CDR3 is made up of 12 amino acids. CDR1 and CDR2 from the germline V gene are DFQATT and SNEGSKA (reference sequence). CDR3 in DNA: TGCAGTGCTACGGGGAGGGACTCACCCCTCCACTTT. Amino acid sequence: CSATGRDSPLHF.

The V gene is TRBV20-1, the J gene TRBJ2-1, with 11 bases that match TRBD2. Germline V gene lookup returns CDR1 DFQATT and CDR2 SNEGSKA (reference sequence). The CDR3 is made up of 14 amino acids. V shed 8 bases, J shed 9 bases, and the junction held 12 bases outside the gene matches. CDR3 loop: CSSALAGVAGEQFF. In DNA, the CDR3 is TGCAGTTCCGCACTAGCGGGAGTTGCAGGTGAGCAGTTCTTC.

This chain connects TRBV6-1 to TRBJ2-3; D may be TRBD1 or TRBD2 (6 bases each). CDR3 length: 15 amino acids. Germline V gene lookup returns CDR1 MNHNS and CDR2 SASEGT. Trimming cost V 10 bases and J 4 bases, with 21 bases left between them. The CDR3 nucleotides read TGTGCCACAAACCGGGGGACCGGGGGCGCAGATACGCAGTATTTT. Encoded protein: CATNRGTGGADTQYF.

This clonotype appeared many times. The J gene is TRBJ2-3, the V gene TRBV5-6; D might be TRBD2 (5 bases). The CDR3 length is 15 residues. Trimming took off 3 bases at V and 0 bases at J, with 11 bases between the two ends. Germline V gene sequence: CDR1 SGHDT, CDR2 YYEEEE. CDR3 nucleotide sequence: TGTGCCAGCAGCTCCTTAGCGCGAAGCACAGATACGCAGTATTTT. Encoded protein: CASSSLARSTDTQYF.

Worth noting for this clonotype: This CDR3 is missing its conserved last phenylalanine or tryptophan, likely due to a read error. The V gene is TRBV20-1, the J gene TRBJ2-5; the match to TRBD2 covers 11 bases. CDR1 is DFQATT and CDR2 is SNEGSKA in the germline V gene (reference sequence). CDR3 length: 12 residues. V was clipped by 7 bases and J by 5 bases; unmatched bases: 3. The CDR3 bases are TGCAGTGTAGCGGGGGGGCAGGAGACCCAGTACCTC. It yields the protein CSVAGGQETQYL.

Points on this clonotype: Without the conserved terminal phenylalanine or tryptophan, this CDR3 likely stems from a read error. CDR3 DNA: TGTGCCAGCAGTGCCGGGACCCAGGTTGAAAAACTGTTTCTT. As protein: CASSAGTQVEKLFL. The genes are TRBV2 and TRBJ1-4, with D perhaps matching TRBD1 (5 bases). This CDR3 is built from 14 residues. The germline V and J ends were trimmed by 4 bases and 7 bases, with 13 bases remaining between them. Germline CDR1 and CDR2: SNHLY and FYNNEI.

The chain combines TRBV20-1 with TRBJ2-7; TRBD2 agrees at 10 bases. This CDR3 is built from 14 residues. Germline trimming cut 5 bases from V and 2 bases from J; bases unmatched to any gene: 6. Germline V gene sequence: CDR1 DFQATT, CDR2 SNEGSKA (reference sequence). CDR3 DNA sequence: TGCAGTGCTTCCCCAGCGGGAGGGCCCTACGAGCAGTACTTC. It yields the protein CSASPAGGPYEQYF.

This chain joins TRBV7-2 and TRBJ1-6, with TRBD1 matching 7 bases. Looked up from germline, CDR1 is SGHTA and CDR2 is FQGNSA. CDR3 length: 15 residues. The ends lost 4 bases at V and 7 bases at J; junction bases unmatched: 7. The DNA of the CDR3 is TGTGCCAGCAGCTCCGTGACAGGGCGGAATTCACCCCTCCACTTT. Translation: CASSSVTGRNSPLHF.